Only one count was recorded for the clone carrying this T cell receptor beta chain. Its specificity is unknown. The sample belongs to a study of cytomegalovirus exposure and HLA in healthy donors. The PCR had 60 Vbeta and 13 Jbeta primers. Clones were read by immunoSEQ multiplex PCR, and TCRdb kept only the in-frame ones, dropping some. The repertoire holds more than 85,000 clones, with 75% to 85% as singletons. CDR3 length: 15 residues. With 6 bases clipped from V and 3 bases from J, the junction kept 6 bases outside the gene matches. The V gene's germline CDR1 is LNHDA and CDR2 SQIVND (reference sequence). Study results and limitations: In a later analysis, TCR beta V- and J-gene trimming showed a link to a missense DCLRE1C variant. HLA alleles were associated with roughly 17,000 TCR beta sequences in a later analysis at 0.05 false discovery rate. Presence/absence analyses rested on an assumption that sequencing depth was roughly uniform across donors. The study put under 200 TCR beta chains on its list as cytomegalovirus-associated.

The sample consisted of PBMCs. The receptor's source is a man aged 18 to 35 in good health and CMV-seronegative. The V and J genes are TRBV19 and TRBJ2-1; the match to TRBD1 covers 9 bases. This CDR3 reads CASSLTGGRYNEQFF. CDR3 DNA: TGTGCCAGTAGCTTGACAGGGGGTCGCTACAATGAGCAGTTCTTC.